The 8 T cell receptor beta chains given below trace back to one sample, sequenced in a study of cytomegalovirus exposure and HLA in healthy donors. Primers for the PCR totalled 60 Vbeta and 13 Jbeta. Assay used: immunoSEQ multiplex PCR; TCRdb lists only in-frame clones, some missing. The ten top clones account for over 7%, within a sample of about 44,000 clones. Sequencing was carried out using PBMCs. Receptors originate from a male donor in good health and CMV-seronegative.

The chain couples TRBV30 to TRBJ2-1; TRBD2 agrees at 7 bases. V lost 5 bases and J lost 4; bases outside the gene matches: 8. Germline values: CDR1 GTSNPN, CDR2 SVGIG (reference sequence). The CDR3 has 14 amino acids. CDR3 DNA sequence: TGTGCCTGGGCGACCAAGCGGGGTTACAATGAGCAGTTCTTC. The encoded protein is CAWATKRGYNEQFF.

The chain uses TRBV7-2 and TRBJ2-7, with a tentative D call TRBD2 (6 bases). V shed 5 bases and J shed 3 bases, with 17 bases lying between them. CDR1 is SGHTA and CDR2 is FQGNSA in the germline V gene. The CDR3 extends over 15 amino acids. The CDR3 DNA is TGTGCCAGCAGCCCCTCATCCGCGGGACTCTACGAGCAGTACTTC. Encoded protein: CASSPSSAGLYEQYF.

The genes are TRBV5-1 and TRBJ2-2; TRBD2 agrees at 12 bases. Unmatched junction bases numbered 6, after V lost 4 bases and J lost 5 bases. Germline V lookup: CDR1 SGHRS, CDR2 YFSETQ. CDR3 length equals 16 residues. CDR3 DNA: TGCGCCAGCAGCCCGCCGACTAGCGGGAGTACCGGGGAGCTGTTTTTT. Protein: CASSPPTSGSTGELFF.

The V call is TRBV30, the J call TRBJ2-7; tentatively, D is TRBD1 (6 bases). CDR3 size: 14 residues. The V and J ends lost 5 bases and 1 base respectively, with 15 bases between them. Germline CDR1 GTSNPN, CDR2 SVGIG (reference sequence). The CDR3, as DNA: TGTGCCTGGGGCGGACAGCGCTATTCCTACGAGCAGTACTTC. Encoded protein: CAWGGQRYSYEQYF.

The chain couples TRBV19 to TRBJ1-2; 9 bases are shared with TRBD1. Losses at the gene ends were 2 bases for V and 8 bases for J; bases not matched to a gene: 6. The CDR3 loop spans 14 amino acids. Germline V CDR1 and CDR2: LNHDA, SQIVND (reference sequence). The CDR3 is CASSIQGQGRGYTF. CDR3 nucleotide sequence: TGTGCCAGTAGTATACAGGGACAGGGTAGAGGCTACACCTTC.

The chain combines TRBV4-1 with TRBJ2-5, with D maybe TRBD2 (6 bases). Germline V lookup: CDR1 MGHRA, CDR2 YSYEKL. The CDR3 has 15 residues. Trimming left V 4 bases short and J 2 bases short, with 14 bases between. CDR3 amino acids: CASSLATGTQETQYF. The CDR3 DNA follows: TGCGCCAGCAGCCTAGCAACCGGGACTCAAGAGACCCAGTACTTC.

The V gene is TRBV14, the J gene TRBJ1-1; possible D gene TRBD1, 5 bases. The CDR3 length is 13 residues. The ends were cut back, 3 bases at V and 6 bases at J, with 11 bases in the middle. The germline gives CDR1 SGHDN, CDR2 FVKESK. This CDR3 reads CASSQIPGAEAFF. CDR3 in DNA: TGTGCCAGCAGCCAGATCCCGGGGGCTGAAGCTTTCTTT. Using reference TRBV14 and TRBJ1-1 for the parts outside the CDR3, the full variable domain is EAGVTQFPSHSVIEKGQTVTLRCDPISGHDNLYWYRRVMGKEIKFLLHFVKESKQDESGMPNNRFLAERTGGTYSTLKVQPAELEDSGVYFCASSQIPGAEAFFGQGTRLTVV.

The V and J genes are TRBV5-6 and TRBJ1-1; D is unclear. The CDR3 totals 15 residues. The germline CDR1 and CDR2 sequences are SGHDT and YYEEEE. Trimming stripped 4 bases from V and 5 bases from J, with 18 bases between. CDR3 sequence reads: CASSRRGGGGTEAFF. The CDR3 nucleotides are TGTGCCAGCAGCCGTCGAGGTGGCGGTGGGACTGAAGCTTTCTTT.